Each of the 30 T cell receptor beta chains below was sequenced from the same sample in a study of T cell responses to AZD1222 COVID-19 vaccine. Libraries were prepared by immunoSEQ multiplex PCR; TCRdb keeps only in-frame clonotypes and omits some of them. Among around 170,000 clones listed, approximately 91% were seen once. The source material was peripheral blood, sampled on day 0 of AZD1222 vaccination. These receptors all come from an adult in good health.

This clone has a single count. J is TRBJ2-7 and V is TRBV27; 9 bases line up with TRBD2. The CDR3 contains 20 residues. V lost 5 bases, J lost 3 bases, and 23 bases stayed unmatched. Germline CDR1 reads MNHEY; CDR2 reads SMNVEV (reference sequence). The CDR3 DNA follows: TGTGCCAGCAGTCCATATAGGCCCCGCGAAGTTAGTAGCGGGAGCTACGAGCAGTACTTC. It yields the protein CASSPYRPREVSSGSYEQYF.

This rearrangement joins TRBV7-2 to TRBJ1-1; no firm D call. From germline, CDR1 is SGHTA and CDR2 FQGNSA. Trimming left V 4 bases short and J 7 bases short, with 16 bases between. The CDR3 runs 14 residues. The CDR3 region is CASSYLPPEGEAFF. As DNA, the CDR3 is TGTGCCAGCAGCTACCTACCCCCCGAGGGTGAAGCTTTCTTT.

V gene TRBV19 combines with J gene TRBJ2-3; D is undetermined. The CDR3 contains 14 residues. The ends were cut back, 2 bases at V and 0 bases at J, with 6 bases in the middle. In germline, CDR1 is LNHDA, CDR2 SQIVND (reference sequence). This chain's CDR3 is CASSIQDSTDTQYF. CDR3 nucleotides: TGTGCCAGTAGTATACAAGACAGCACAGATACGCAGTATTTT. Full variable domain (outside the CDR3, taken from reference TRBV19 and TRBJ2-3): DGGITQSPKYLFRKEGQNVTLSCEQNLNHDAMYWYRQDPGQGLRLIYYSQIVNDFQKGDIAEGYSVSREKKESFPLTVTSAQKNPTAFYLCASSIQDSTDTQYFGPGTRLTVL.

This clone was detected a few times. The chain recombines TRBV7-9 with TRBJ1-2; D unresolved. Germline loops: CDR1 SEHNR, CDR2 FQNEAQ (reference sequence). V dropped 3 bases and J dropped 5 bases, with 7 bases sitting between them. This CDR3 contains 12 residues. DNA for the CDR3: TGTGCCAGCAGCTTGGGATTTTATGGCTACACCTTC. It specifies CASSLGFYGYTF. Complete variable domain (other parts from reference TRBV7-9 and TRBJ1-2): DTGVSQNPRHKITKRGQNVTFRCDPISEHNRLYWYRQTLGQGPEFLTYFQNEAQLEKSRLLSDRFSAERPKGSFSTLEIQRTEQGDSAMYLCASSLGFYGYTFGSGTRLTVV.

The CDR3 DNA reads as TGTGCCAGCAGCTTAGGTGGGAACCGGACTCCACCTTTTTGGAATGAGCAGTTCTTC. Amino acids: CASSLGGNRTPPFWNEQFF. This chain joins TRBV11-3 and TRBJ2-1, with D perhaps matching TRBD2 (5 bases). Trimming shortened V by 1 base and J by 7 bases, and 26 bases separated the two germline ends. The germline gives CDR1 SGHNT, CDR2 YENEEA. The CDR3 consists of 19 residues.

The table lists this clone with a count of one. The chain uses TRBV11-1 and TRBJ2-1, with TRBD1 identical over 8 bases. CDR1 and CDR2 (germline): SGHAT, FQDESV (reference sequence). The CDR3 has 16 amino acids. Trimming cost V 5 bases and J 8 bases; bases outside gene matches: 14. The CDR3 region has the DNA TGTGCCAGCAGCACACCCTTAGGACAGGGAAAGGATGAGCAGTTCTTC. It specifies CASSTPLGQGKDEQFF.

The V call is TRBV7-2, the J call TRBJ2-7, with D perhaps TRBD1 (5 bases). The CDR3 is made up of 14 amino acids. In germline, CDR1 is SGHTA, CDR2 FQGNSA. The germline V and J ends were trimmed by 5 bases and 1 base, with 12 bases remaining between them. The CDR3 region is CASSPWGSSYEQYF. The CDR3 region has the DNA TGTGCCAGCAGCCCTTGGGGCAGTTCCTACGAGCAGTACTTC.

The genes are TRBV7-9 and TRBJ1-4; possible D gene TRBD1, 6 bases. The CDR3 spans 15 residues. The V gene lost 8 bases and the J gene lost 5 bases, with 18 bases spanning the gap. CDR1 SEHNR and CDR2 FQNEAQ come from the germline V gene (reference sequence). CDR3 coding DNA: TGTGCCAGCCCCAAGGGGGGGGGACGGAATGAAAAACTGTTTTTT. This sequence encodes CASPKGGGRNEKLFF.

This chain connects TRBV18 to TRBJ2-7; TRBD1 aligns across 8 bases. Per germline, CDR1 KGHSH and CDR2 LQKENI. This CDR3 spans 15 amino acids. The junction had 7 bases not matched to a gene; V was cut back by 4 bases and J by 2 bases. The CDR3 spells CASSHQWDRTYEQYF. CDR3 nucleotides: TGTGCCAGCTCACACCAATGGGACAGGACCTACGAGCAGTACTTC. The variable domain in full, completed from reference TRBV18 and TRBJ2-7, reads NAGVMQNPRHLVRRRGQEARLRCSPMKGHSHVYWYRQLPEEGLKFMVYLQKENIIDESGMPKERFSAEFPKEGPSILRIQQVVRGDSAAYFCASSHQWDRTYEQYFGPGTRLTVT.

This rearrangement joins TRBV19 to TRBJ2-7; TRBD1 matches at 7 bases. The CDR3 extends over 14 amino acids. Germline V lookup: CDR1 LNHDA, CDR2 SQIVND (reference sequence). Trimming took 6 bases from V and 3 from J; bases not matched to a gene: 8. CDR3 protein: CASRDRVRRYEQYF. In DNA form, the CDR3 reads TGTGCCAGTAGAGACAGGGTACGCCGCTACGAGCAGTACTTC.

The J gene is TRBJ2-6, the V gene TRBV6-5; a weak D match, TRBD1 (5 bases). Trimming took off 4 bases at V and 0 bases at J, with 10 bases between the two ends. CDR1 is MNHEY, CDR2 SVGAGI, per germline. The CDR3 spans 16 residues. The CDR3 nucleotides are TGTGCCAGCAGTTCCGACAGATACTCTGGGGCCAACGTCCTGACTTTC. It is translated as CASSSDRYSGANVLTF.

The CDR3 is CASSQSGGEVNTIYF. Written as DNA, the CDR3 is TGTGCCAGCAGCCAATCCGGGGGAGAGGTAAACACCATATATTTT. The J gene is TRBJ1-3, the V gene TRBV4-2, with D tentatively TRBD1 (5 bases). The V and J ends lost 2 bases and 6 bases respectively, with 14 bases between them. CDR1 LGHNA and CDR2 YNFKEQ come from the germline V gene. The CDR3 spans 15 residues.

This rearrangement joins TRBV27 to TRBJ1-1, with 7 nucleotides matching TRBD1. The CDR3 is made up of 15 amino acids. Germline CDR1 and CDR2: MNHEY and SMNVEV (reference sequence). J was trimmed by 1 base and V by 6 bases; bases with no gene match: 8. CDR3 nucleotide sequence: TGTGCCAGCAGGATAGGGGGCGCCGGGAACACTGAAGCTTTCTTT. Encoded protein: CASRIGGAGNTEAFF.

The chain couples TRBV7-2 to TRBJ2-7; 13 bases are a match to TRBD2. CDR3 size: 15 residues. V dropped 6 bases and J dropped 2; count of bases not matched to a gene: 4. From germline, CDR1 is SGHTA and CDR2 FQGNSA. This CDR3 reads CASSSLAGGTYEQYF. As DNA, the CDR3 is TGTGCCAGCAGTTCACTAGCGGGAGGGACCTACGAGCAGTACTTC.

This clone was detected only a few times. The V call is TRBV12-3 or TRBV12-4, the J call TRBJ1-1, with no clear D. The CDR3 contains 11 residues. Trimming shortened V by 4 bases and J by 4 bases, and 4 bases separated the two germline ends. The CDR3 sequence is CASSSLTEAFF. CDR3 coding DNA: TGTGCCAGCAGTTCCCTCACTGAAGCTTTCTTT.

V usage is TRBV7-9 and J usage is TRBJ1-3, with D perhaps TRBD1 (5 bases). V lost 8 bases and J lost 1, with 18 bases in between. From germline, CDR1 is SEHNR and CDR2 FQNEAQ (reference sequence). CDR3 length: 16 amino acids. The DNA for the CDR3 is TGTGCCAGCGTGGGGATGGGTAGGGGTTCTGGAAACACCATATATTTT. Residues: CASVGMGRGSGNTIYF.

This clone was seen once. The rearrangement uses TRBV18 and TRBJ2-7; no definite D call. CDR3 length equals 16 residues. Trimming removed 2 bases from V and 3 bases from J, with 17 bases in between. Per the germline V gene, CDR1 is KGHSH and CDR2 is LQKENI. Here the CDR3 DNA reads TGTGCCAGCTCACCAATTGGGGTCGGTGAGGACTACGAGCAGTACTTC. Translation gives CASSPIGVGEDYEQYF. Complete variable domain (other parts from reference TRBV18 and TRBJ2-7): NAGVMQNPRHLVRRRGQEARLRCSPMKGHSHVYWYRQLPEEGLKFMVYLQKENIIDESGMPKERFSAEFPKEGPSILRIQQVVRGDSAAYFCASSPIGVGEDYEQYFGPGTRLTVT.

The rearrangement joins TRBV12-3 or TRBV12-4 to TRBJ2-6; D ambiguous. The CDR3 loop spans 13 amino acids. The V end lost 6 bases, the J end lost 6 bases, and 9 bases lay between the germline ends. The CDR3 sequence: CASRVVEANVLTF. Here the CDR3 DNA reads TGTGCCAGCAGGGTCGTGGAGGCCAACGTCCTGACTTTC.

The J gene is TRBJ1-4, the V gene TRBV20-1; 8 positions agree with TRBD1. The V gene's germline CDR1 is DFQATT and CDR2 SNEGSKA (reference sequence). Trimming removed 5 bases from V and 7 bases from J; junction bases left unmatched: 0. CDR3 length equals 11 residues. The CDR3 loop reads CSAGQGEKLFF. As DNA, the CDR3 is TGCAGTGCTGGACAGGGTGAAAAACTGTTTTTT.

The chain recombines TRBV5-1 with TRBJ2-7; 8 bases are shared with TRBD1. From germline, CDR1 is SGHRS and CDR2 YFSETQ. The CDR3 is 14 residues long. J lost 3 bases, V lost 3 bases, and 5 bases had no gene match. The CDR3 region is CASSSDRALYEQYF. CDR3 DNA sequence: TGCGCCAGCAGCTCGGACAGGGCGCTCTACGAGCAGTACTTC.

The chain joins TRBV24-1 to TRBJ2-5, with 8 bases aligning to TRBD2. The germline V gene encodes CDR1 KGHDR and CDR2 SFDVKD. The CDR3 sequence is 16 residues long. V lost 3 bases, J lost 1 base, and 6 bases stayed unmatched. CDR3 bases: TGTGCCACCAGTGATACTGGACTAGCAGGCCAAGAGACCCAGTACTTC. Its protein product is CATSDTGLAGQETQYF.

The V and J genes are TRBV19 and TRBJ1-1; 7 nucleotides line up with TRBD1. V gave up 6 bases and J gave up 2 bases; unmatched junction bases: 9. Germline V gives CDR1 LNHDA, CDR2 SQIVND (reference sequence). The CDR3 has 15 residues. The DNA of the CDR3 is TGTGCCAGTAGACCCGGGACAGCGATTAACACTGAAGCTTTCTTT. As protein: CASRPGTAINTEAFF.

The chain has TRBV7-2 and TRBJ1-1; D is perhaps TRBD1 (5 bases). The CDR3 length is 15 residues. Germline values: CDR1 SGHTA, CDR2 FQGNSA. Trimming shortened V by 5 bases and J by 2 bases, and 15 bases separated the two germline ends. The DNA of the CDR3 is TGTGCCAGCAGCAAGCTAGCCCAGGGTAACACTGAAGCTTTCTTT. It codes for CASSKLAQGNTEAFF.

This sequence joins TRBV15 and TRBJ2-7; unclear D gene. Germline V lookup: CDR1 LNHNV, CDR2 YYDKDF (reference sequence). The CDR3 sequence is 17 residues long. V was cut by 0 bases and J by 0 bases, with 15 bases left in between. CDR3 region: CATSRETNSQRSYEQYF. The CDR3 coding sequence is TGTGCCACCAGCAGAGAGACCAACAGCCAACGCTCCTACGAGCAGTACTTC.

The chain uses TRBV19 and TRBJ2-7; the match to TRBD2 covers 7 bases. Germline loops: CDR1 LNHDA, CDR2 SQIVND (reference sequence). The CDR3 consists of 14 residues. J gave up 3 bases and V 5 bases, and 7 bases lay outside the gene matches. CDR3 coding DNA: TGTGCCAGTAGTGCAGGACTAGACCACTACGAGCAGTACTTC. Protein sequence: CASSAGLDHYEQYF.

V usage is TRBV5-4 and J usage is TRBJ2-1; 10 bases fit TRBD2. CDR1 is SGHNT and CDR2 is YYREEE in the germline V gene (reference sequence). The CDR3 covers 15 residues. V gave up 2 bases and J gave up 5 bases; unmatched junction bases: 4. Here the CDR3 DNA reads TGTGCCAGCAGCTTATCTAGCGGGAGCGACAATGAGCAGTTCTTC. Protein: CASSLSSGSDNEQFF.

Written as DNA, the CDR3 is TGTGCCAGCAGCCCCCGGACTAGCGCCCAGACCCAGTACTTC. Amino acid sequence: CASSPRTSAQTQYF. The chain joins TRBV7-2 to TRBJ2-5; 9 bases are a match to TRBD2. The CDR3 is made up of 14 amino acids. Germline V gene lookup returns CDR1 SGHTA and CDR2 FQGNSA. V dropped 5 bases and J dropped 6; count of bases not matched to a gene: 7.

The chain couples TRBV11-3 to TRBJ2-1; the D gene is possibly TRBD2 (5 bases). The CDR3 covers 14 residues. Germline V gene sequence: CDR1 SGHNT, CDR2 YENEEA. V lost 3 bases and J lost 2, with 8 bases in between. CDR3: CASSLGEAYNEQFF. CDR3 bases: TGTGCCAGCAGCTTGGGAGAAGCCTACAATGAGCAGTTCTTC.

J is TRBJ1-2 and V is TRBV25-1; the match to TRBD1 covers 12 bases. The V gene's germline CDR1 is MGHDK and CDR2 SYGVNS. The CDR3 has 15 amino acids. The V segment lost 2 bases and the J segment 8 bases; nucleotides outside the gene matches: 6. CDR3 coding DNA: TGTGCCAGCAGTGAACCGGGACAGGGGGCCAGGGGCTACACCTTC. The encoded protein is CASSEPGQGARGYTF.

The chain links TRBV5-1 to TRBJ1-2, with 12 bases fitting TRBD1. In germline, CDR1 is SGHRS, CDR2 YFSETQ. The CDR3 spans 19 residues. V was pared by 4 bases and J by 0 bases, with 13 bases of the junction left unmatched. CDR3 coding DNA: TGCGCCAGCAGCGCATTACGGGACAGGGGGCCGCTCGCTAACTATGGCTACACCTTC. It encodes CASSALRDRGPLANYGYTF.